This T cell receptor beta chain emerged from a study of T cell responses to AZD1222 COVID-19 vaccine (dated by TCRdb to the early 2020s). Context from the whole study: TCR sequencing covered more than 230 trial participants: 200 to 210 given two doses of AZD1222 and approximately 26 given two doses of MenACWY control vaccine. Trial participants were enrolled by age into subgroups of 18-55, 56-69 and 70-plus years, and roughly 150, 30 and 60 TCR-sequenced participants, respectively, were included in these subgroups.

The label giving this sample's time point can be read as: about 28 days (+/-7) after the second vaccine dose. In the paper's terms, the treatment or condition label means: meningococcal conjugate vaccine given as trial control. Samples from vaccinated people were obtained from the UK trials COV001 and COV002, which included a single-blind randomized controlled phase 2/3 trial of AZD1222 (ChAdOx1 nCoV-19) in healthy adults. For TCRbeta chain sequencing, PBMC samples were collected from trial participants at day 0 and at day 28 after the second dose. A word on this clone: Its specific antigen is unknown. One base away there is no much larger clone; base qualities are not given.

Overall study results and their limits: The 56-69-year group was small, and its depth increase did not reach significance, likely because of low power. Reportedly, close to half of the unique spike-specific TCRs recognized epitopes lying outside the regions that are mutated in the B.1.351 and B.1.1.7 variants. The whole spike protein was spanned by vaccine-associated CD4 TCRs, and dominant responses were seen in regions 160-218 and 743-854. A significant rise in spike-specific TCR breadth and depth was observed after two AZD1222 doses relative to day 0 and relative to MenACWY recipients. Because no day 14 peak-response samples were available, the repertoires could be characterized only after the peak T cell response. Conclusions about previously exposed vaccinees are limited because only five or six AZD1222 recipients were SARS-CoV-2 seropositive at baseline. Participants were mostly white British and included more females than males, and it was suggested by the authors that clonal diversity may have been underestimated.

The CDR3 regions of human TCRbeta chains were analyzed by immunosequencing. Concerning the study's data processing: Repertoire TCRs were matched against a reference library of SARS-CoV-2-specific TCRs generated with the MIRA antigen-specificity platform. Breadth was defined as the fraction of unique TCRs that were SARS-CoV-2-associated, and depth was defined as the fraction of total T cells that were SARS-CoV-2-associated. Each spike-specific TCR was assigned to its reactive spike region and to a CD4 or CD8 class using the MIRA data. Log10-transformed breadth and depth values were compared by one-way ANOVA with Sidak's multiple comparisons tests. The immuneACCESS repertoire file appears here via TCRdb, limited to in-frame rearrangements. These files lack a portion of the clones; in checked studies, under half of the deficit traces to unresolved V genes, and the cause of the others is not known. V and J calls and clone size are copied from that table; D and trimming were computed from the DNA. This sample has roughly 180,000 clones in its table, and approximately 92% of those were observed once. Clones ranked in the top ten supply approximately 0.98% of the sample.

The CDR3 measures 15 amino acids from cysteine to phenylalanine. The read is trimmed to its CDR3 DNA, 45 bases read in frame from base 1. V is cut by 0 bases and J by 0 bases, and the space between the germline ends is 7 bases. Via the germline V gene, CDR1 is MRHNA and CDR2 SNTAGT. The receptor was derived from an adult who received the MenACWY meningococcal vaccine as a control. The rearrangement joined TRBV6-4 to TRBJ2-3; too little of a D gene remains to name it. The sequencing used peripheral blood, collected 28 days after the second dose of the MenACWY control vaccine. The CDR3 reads CASSDSGSSTDTQYF. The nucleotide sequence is TGTGCCAGCAGTGACTCCGGTAGCAGCACAGATACGCAGTATTTT.